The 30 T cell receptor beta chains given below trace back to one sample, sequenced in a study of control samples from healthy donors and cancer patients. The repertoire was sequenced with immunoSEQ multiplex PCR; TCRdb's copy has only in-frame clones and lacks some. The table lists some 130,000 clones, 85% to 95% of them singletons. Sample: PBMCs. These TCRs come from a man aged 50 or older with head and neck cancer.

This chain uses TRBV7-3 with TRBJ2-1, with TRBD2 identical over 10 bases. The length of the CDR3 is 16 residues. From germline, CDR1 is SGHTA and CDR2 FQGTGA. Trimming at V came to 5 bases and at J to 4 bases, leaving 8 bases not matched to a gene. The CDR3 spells CASSPNSGGSYNEQFF. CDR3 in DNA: TGTGCCAGCAGCCCAAATAGCGGGGGGTCGTACAATGAGCAGTTCTTC.

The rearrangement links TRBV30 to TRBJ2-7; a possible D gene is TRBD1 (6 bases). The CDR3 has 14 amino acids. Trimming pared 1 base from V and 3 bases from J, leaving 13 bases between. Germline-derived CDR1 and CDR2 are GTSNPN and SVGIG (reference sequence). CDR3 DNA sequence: TGTGCCTGGAGTGATCCGGGACAATACTACGAGCAGTACTTC. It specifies CAWSDPGQYYEQYF.

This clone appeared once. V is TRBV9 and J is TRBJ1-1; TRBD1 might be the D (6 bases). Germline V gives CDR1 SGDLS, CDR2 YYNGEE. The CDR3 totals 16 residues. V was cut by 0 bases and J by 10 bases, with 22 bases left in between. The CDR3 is CASSVDRVTAPMGAFF. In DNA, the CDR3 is TGTGCCAGCAGCGTAGACAGGGTAACGGCCCCGATGGGAGCTTTCTTT.

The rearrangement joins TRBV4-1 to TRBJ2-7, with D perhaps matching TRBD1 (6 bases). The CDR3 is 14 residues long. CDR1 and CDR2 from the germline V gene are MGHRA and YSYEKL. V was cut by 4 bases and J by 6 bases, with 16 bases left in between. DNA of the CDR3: TGCGCCAGCAGCCTCTTCGGGCCCAGGGGCGAGCAGTACTTC. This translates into CASSLFGPRGEQYF.

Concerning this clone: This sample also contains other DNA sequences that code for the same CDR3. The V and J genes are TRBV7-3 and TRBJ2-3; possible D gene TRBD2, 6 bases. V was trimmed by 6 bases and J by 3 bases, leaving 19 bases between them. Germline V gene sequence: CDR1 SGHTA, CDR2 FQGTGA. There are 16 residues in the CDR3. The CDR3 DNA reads TGTGCCAGCAGTTCCTCTCGGGGAGGCTCTACAGATACGCAGTATTTT. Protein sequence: CASSSSRGGSTDTQYF.

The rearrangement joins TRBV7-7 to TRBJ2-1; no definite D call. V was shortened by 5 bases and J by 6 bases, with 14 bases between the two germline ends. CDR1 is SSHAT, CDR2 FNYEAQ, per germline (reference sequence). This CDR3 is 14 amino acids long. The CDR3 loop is CASSPSTGGNEQFF. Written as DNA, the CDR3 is TGTGCCAGCAGCCCGTCAACTGGCGGCAATGAGCAGTTCTTC.

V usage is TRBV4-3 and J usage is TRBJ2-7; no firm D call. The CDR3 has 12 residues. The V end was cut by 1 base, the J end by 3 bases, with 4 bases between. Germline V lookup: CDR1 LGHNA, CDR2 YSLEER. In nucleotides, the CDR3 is TGCGCCAGCAGCCAAGTAGGCTACGAGCAGTACTTC. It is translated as CASSQVGYEQYF.

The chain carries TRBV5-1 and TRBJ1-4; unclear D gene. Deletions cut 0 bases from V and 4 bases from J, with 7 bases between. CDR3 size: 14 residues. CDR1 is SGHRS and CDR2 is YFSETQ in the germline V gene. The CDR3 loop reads CASSLEANNEKLFF. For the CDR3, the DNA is TGCGCCAGCAGCTTGGAGGCCAATAATGAAAAACTGTTTTTT.

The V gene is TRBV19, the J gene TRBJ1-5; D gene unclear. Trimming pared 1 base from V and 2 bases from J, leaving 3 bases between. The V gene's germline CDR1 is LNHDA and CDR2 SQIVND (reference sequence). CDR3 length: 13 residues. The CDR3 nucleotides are TGTGCCAGTAGTATAGGCGGCAATCAGCCCCAGCATTTT. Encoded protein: CASSIGGNQPQHF.

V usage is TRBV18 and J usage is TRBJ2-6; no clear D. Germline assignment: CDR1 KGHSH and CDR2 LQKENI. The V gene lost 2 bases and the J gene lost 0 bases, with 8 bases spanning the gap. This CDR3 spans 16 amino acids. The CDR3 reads CASSPSSSSGANVLTF. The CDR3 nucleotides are TGTGCCAGCTCACCATCCTCGAGCTCTGGGGCCAACGTCCTGACTTTC.

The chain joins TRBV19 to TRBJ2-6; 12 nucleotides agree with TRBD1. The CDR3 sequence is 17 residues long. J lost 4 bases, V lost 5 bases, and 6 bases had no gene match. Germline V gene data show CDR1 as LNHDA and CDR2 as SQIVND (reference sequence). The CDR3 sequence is CASSEGQGASGANVLTF. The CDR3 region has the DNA TGTGCCAGTAGTGAGGGACAGGGGGCTTCCGGGGCCAACGTCCTGACTTTC.

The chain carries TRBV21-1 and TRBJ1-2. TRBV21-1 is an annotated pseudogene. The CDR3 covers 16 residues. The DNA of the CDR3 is TGTGCCAGCAGCAAAGATCCGACAGAGGAGGGAGTTGGCTACACCTTC. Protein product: CASSKDPTEEGVGYTF.

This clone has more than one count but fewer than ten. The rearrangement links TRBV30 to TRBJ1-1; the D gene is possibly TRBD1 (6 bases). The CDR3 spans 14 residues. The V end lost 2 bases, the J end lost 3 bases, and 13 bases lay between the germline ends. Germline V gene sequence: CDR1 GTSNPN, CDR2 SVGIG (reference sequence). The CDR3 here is CAWSSGATYTEAFF. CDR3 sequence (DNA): TGTGCCTGGAGTTCAGGGGCGACGTACACTGAAGCTTTCTTT. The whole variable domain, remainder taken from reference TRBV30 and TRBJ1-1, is SQTIHQWPATLVQPVGSPLSLECTVEGTSNPNLYWYRQAAGRGLQLLFYSVGIGQISSEVPQNLSASRPQDRQFILSSKKLLLSDSGFYLCAWSSGATYTEAFFGQGTRLTVV.

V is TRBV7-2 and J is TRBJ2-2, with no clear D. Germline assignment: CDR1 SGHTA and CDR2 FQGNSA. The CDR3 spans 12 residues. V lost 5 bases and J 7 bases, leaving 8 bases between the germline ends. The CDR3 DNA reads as TGTGCCAGCAGCCGATACGACGGGGAGCTGTTTTTT. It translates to CASSRYDGELFF.

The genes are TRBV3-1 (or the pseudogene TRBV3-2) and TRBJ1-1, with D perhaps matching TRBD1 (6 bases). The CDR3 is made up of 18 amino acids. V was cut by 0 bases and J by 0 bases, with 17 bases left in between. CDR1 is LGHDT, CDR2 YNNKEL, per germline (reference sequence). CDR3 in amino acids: CASSQEGGRARVNTEAFF. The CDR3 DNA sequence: TGTGCCAGCAGCCAAGAAGGGGGTAGGGCCAGGGTGAACACTGAAGCTTTCTTT.

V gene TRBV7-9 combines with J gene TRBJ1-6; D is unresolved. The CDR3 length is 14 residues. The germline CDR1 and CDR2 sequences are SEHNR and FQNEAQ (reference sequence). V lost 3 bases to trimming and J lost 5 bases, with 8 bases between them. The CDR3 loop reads CASSLVTDNSPLHF. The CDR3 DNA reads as TGTGCCAGCAGCTTGGTCACGGATAATTCACCCCTCCACTTT.

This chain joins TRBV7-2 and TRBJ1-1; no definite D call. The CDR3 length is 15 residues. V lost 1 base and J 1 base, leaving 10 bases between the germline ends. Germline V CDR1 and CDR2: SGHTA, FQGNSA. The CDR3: CASSLGAQTNTEAFF. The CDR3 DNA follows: TGTGCCAGCAGCTTAGGAGCTCAGACGAACACTGAAGCTTTCTTT.

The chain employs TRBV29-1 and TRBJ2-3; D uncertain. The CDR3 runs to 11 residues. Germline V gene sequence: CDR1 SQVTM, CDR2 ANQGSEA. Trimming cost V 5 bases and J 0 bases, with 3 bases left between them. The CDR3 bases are TGCAGCGTTCCTAGCACAGATACGCAGTATTTT. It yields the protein CSVPSTDTQYF.

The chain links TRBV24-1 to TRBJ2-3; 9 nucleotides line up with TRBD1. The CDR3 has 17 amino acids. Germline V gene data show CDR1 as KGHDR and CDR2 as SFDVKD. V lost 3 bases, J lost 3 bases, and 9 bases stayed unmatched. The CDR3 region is CATSDRTGGPSTDTQYF. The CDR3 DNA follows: TGTGCCACCAGTGATCGAACAGGGGGCCCTTCAACAGATACGCAGTATTTT.

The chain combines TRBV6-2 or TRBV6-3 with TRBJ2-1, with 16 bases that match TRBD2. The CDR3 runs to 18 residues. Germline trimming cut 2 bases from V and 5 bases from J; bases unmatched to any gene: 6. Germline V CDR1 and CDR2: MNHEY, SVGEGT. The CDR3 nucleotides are TGTGCCAGCAGTTACCCGGGACTAGCGGGGGGGCATAACAATGAGCAGTTCTTC. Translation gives CASSYPGLAGGHNNEQFF.

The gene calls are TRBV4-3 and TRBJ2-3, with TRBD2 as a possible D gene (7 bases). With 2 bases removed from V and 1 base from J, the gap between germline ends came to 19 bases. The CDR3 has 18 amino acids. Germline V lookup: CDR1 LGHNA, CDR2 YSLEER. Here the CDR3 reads CASSQRPKGGGGTDTQYF. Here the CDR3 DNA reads TGCGCCAGCAGCCAAAGGCCGAAGGGGGGGGGCGGCACAGATACGCAGTATTTT.

The CDR3 bases are TGTGCCAGCAGTTTAGCCGGGACTGGTAACTATGGCTACACCTTC. Translated, it gives CASSLAGTGNYGYTF. This chain connects TRBV28 to TRBJ1-2; the D gene is possibly TRBD1 (5 bases). Germline V gene sequence: CDR1 MDHEN, CDR2 SYDVKM. Trimming pared 2 bases from V and 1 base from J, leaving 11 bases between. CDR3 size: 15 residues.

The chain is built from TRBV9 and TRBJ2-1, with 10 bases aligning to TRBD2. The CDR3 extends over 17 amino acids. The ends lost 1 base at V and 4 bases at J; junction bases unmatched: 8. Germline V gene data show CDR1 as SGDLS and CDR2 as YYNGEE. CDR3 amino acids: CASSVFGLAGEYNEQFF. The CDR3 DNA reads TGTGCCAGCAGCGTATTTGGTCTAGCGGGGGAATACAATGAGCAGTTCTTC. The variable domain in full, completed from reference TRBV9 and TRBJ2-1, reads DSGVTQTPKHLITATGQRVTLRCSPRSGDLSVYWYQQSLDQGLQFLIQYYNGEERAKGNILERFSAQQFPDLHSELNLSSLELGDSALYFCASSVFGLAGEYNEQFFGPGTRLTVL.

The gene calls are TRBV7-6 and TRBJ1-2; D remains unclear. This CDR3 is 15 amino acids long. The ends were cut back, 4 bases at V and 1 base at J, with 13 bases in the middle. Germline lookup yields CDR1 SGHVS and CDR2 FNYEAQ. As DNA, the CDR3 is TGTGCCAGCAGCTCATACCAAGGGAGTAACTATGGCTACACCTTC. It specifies CASSSYQGSNYGYTF.

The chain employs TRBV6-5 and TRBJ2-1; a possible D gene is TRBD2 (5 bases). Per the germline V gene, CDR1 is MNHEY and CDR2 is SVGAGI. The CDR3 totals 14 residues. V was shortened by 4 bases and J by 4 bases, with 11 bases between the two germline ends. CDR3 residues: CASSLGLLYNEQFF. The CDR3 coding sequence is TGTGCCAGCAGTTTAGGACTCCTGTACAATGAGCAGTTCTTC.

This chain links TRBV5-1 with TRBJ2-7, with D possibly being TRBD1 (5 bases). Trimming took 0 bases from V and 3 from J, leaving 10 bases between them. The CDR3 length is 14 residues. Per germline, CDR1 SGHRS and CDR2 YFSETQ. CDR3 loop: CASSLGIRDYEQYF. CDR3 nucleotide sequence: TGCGCCAGCAGCTTGGGTATCAGGGACTACGAGCAGTACTTC. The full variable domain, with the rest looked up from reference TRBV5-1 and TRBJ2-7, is KAGVTQTPRYLIKTRGQQVTLSCSPISGHRSVSWYQQTPGQGLQFLFEYFSETQRNKGNFPGRFSGRQFSNSRSEMNVSTLELGDSALYLCASSLGIRDYEQYFGPGTRLTVT.

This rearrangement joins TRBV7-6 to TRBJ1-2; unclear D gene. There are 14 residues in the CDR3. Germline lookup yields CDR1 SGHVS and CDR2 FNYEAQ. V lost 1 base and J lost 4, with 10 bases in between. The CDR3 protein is CASSLDAASYGYTF. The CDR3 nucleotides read TGTGCCAGCAGCTTAGATGCCGCCAGCTATGGCTACACCTTC.

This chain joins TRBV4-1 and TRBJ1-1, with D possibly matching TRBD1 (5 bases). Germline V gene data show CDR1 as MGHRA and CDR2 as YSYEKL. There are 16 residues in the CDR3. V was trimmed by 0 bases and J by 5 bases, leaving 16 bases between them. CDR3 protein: CASSQDRRQGRTEAFF. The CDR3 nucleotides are TGCGCCAGCAGCCAAGATCGGCGGCAGGGAAGGACTGAAGCTTTCTTT.

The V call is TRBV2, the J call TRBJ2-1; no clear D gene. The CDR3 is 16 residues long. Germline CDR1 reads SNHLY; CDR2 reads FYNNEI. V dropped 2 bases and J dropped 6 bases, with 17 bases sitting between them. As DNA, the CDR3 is TGTGCCAGCAGTGAAAGGGTTGGCAGAACACTCAATGAGCAGTTCTTC. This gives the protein CASSERVGRTLNEQFF.

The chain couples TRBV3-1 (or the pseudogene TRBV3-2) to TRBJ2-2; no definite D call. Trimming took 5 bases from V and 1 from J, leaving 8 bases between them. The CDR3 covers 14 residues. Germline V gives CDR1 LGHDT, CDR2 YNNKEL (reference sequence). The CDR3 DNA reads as TGTGCCAGCAGCTTTGACCGGAACACCGGGGAGCTGTTTTTT. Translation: CASSFDRNTGELFF.